The 21 T cell receptor beta chains given below trace back to one sample, sequenced in a study of T cell responses to AZD1222 COVID-19 vaccine. Some clones are missing from TCRdb's copy, which holds only in-frame ones; the method was immunoSEQ multiplex PCR. This table has 110,000 or so clones, about nine tenths appearing once. This specimen consisted of peripheral blood, obtained 28 days after the second dose of the MenACWY control vaccine. The receptors derive from an adult who received the MenACWY meningococcal vaccine as a control.

V is TRBV19 and J is TRBJ1-6; the match to TRBD1 covers 9 bases. The CDR3 extends over 15 amino acids. The trim removed 5 bases at V and 8 bases at J, leaving 7 bases unmatched. CDR1 and CDR2 from the germline V gene are LNHDA and SQIVND (reference sequence). The CDR3 is CASSAKWDRDSPLHF. Here the CDR3 DNA reads TGTGCCAGTAGTGCCAAATGGGACAGGGATTCACCCCTCCACTTT.

V is TRBV18 and J is TRBJ1-1, with a tentative D call TRBD1 (5 bases). V shed 1 base and J shed 1 base, with 10 bases lying between them. This CDR3 is built from 15 residues. From germline, CDR1 is KGHSH and CDR2 LQKENI. CDR3 sequence reads: CASSPQKDRNTEAFF. The CDR3, as DNA: TGTGCCAGCTCACCACAAAAAGACAGGAACACTGAAGCTTTCTTT. Full variable domain (missing parts from reference TRBV18 and TRBJ1-1): NAGVMQNPRHLVRRRGQEARLRCSPMKGHSHVYWYRQLPEEGLKFMVYLQKENIIDESGMPKERFSAEFPKEGPSILRIQQVVRGDSAAYFCASSPQKDRNTEAFFGQGTRLTVV.

V and J are TRBV6-4 and TRBJ1-2, with TRBD1 as a possible D gene (6 bases). CDR1 and CDR2 (germline): MRHNA, SNTAGT. This CDR3 region has 15 residues. Deletions cut 6 bases from V and 4 bases from J, with 18 bases between. CDR3 bases: TGTGCCAGCAGCGGCGGGGGTCCAGGGGCCTATGGCTACACCTTC. Amino acid sequence: CASSGGGPGAYGYTF.

This clone was observed once. V gene TRBV5-4 combines with J gene TRBJ2-7, with D unresolved. The CDR3 is 13 amino acids. Germline CDR1 is SGHNT and CDR2 is YYREEE (reference sequence). V was pared by 0 bases and J by 3 bases, with 7 bases between. The CDR3: CASSLGTNYEQYF. Here the CDR3 DNA reads TGTGCCAGCAGCTTGGGGACCAACTACGAGCAGTACTTC.

This clone has only one observation. The CDR3 loop is CASSQENLWDEQFF. The CDR3 nucleotides read TGTGCCAGCAGCCAAGAAAACCTTTGGGATGAGCAGTTCTTC. The genes are TRBV14 and TRBJ2-1; D call uncertain. Deletions cut 0 bases from V and 8 bases from J, with 11 bases between. CDR3 length: 14 residues. In germline, CDR1 is SGHDN, CDR2 FVKESK.

The rearrangement joins TRBV7-6 to TRBJ2-4, with D maybe TRBD2 (5 bases). V gave up 5 bases and J gave up 0 bases, with 14 bases separating them. Germline loops: CDR1 SGHVS, CDR2 FNYEAQ. The CDR3 is made up of 16 amino acids. The CDR3 is CASSQDPGLAKNIQYF. In nucleotides, the CDR3 is TGTGCCAGCAGCCAAGACCCGGGATTAGCCAAAAACATTCAGTACTTC.

The rearrangement joins TRBV10-2 to TRBJ2-2; D not resolved. The CDR3 consists of 11 residues. The V and J ends lost 7 bases and 5 bases respectively, with 5 bases between them. Germline V gene sequence: CDR1 WSHSY, CDR2 SAAADI. CDR3 coding DNA: TGCGCCAGCACTAGGACCGGGGAGCTGTTTTTT. Its translation: CASTRTGELFF.

The chain recombines TRBV12-3 or TRBV12-4 with TRBJ1-5; unclear D gene. The CDR3 has 13 amino acids. The V and J ends lost 3 bases and 4 bases respectively, with 7 bases between them. The DNA for the CDR3 is TGTGCCAGCAGTTTGTCAGGTAATCAGCCCCAGCATTTT. The encoded protein is CASSLSGNQPQHF.

The V and J genes are TRBV7-9 and TRBJ1-1, with D perhaps matching TRBD1 (5 bases). Trimming cost V 0 bases and J 4 bases, with 6 bases left between them. From germline, CDR1 is SEHNR and CDR2 FQNEAQ (reference sequence). This CDR3 is 13 amino acids long. The CDR3 DNA reads as TGTGCCAGCAGCTTAGCAGGGGCCACTGAAGCTTTCTTT. Encoded protein: CASSLAGATEAFF.

This chain uses TRBV7-2 with TRBJ2-5; the D gene is possibly TRBD2 (5 bases). The CDR3 sequence is 16 residues long. V gave up 1 base and J gave up 2 bases, with 14 bases separating them. Per germline, CDR1 SGHTA and CDR2 FQGNSA. CDR3 region: CASSLEVIGGQETQYF. The CDR3 DNA follows: TGTGCCAGCAGCTTAGAGGTAATAGGAGGACAAGAGACCCAGTACTTC.

The chain couples TRBV28 to TRBJ1-6; TRBD1 matches at 8 bases. The CDR3 has 15 residues. Per germline, CDR1 MDHEN and CDR2 SYDVKM. V was clipped by 5 bases and J by 8 bases; unmatched bases: 8. CDR3 in amino acids: CASSSPQGADSPLHF. The CDR3 bases are TGTGCCAGCAGTAGCCCCCAGGGGGCGGATTCACCCCTCCACTTT. Variable domain in full (rest from reference TRBV28 and TRBJ1-6): DVKVTQSSRYLVKRTGEKVFLECVQDMDHENMFWYRQDPGLGLRLIYFSYDVKMKEKGDIPEGYSVSREKKERFSLILESASTNQTSMYLCASSSPQGADSPLHFGNGTRLTVT.

V is TRBV18 and J is TRBJ1-2; D perhaps matches TRBD1 (6 bases). Germline CDR1 KGHSH, CDR2 LQKENI. The CDR3 contains 15 residues. V gave up 3 bases and J gave up 6 bases, with 17 bases separating them. CDR3 nucleotide sequence: TGTGCCAGCTCACCTATAGGACAGCCGGTACATGGCTACACCTTC. It encodes CASSPIGQPVHGYTF.

This clone turned up a few times. The chain uses TRBV5-5 and TRBJ1-1; D is possibly TRBD1 (5 bases). Trimming shortened V by 0 bases and J by 4 bases, and 10 bases separated the two germline ends. Germline V lookup: CDR1 SGHKS, CDR2 YYEKEE (reference sequence). This CDR3 is 14 amino acids long. The CDR3 DNA follows: TGTGCCAGCAGCTTGGTGGGCAGGGCCACTGAAGCTTTCTTT. It codes for CASSLVGRATEAFF.

The gene calls are TRBV18 and TRBJ1-1, with D tentatively TRBD1 (5 bases). V lost 5 bases, J lost 1 base, and 11 bases lay in between. CDR3 length: 14 residues. CDR1 and CDR2 from the germline V gene are KGHSH and LQKENI. This CDR3 reads CASSGFTGNTEAFF. The CDR3 nucleotides are TGTGCCAGCTCAGGATTTACAGGGAACACTGAAGCTTTCTTT.

The rearrangement uses TRBV6-5 and TRBJ2-7, with 7 positions matching TRBD1. In germline, CDR1 is MNHEY, CDR2 SVGAGI. J lost 1 base, V lost 6 bases, and 3 bases had no gene match. CDR3 length: 13 amino acids. The CDR3 nucleotides are TGTGCCAGCAGAGGGGACAGTTCCTACGAGCAGTACGTC. This codes for CASRGDSSYEQYV.

The chain links TRBV5-1 to TRBJ2-2; D unresolved. From germline, CDR1 is SGHRS and CDR2 YFSETQ. The CDR3 length is 11 residues. V dropped 5 bases and J dropped 11 bases, with 10 bases sitting between them. Here the CDR3 reads CASRWAFELFF. The CDR3, as DNA: TGCGCCAGCAGATGGGCCTTCGAGCTGTTTTTT.

This clone turned up a few times. This chain joins TRBV6-5 and TRBJ2-5, with D hard to call. Germline V gives CDR1 MNHEY, CDR2 SVGAGI. The CDR3 has 15 residues. V was trimmed by 4 bases and J by 5 bases, leaving 17 bases between them. The CDR3 loop is CASSLTQLDGETQYF. The CDR3 nucleotides read TGTGCCAGCAGTTTAACACAGCTCGACGGGGAGACCCAGTACTTC.

The rearrangement uses TRBV18 and TRBJ2-4; TRBD2 might be the D (5 bases). The CDR3 consists of 16 residues. Germline CDR1 reads KGHSH; CDR2 reads LQKENI. V lost 4 bases, J lost 6 bases, and 19 bases lay in between. The CDR3 DNA is TGTGCCAGCTCACAGACTCCCGCACCGGCGGGAAACATTCAGTACTTC. Translating it yields CASSQTPAPAGNIQYF.

The rearrangement uses TRBV18 and TRBJ2-7; 7 bases match TRBD1. The CDR3 totals 14 residues. Germline-derived CDR1 and CDR2 are KGHSH and LQKENI. J was trimmed by 3 bases and V by 3 bases; bases with no gene match: 5. The CDR3 reads CASSPNWDSYEQYV. Written as DNA, the CDR3 is TGTGCCAGCTCACCTAACTGGGACAGCTACGAGCAGTACGTC.

DNA of the CDR3: TGTGCCAGCAGTTATGAGGGACAGTTAGAAGCTTTCTTT. Amino acid sequence: CASSYEGQLEAFF. This chain joins TRBV6-5 and TRBJ1-1, with TRBD1 matching 7 bases. The CDR3 has 13 amino acids. V shed 3 bases and J 8 bases; nucleotides not matched to a gene: 6. Germline loops: CDR1 MNHEY, CDR2 SVGAGI.

The gene calls are TRBV7-9 and TRBJ2-7; either TRBD1 or TRBD2 may supply D (5 bases each). Germline loops: CDR1 SEHNR, CDR2 FQNEAQ (reference sequence). The CDR3 loop spans 14 amino acids. Between the trimmed V and J ends, which lost 5 bases and 5 bases, there was a span of 16 bases. CDR3 sequence: CASSAGTSPNEQYF. The CDR3 nucleotides are TGTGCCAGCAGCGCCGGGACCAGTCCTAACGAGCAGTACTTC.